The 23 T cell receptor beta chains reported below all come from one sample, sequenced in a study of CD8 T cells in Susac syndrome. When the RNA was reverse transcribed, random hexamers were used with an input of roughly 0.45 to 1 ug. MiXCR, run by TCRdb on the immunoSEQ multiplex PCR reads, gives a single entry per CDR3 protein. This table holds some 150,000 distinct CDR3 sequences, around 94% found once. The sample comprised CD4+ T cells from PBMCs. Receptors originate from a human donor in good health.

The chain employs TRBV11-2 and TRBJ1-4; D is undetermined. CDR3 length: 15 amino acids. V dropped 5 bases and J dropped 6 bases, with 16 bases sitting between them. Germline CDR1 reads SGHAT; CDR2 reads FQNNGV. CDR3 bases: TGTGCCAGCAGCGACCTTTCGGCGGGGTATGAAAAACTGTTTTTT. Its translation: CASSDLSAGYEKLFF.

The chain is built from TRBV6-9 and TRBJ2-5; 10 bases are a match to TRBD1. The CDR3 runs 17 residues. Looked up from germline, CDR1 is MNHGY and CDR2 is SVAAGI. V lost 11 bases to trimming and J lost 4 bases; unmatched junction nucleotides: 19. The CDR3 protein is CAYPAGTGVIVGETQYF. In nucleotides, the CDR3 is TGTGCCTACCCCGCCGGGACAGGGGTGATAGTGGGAGAGACCCAGTACTTC.

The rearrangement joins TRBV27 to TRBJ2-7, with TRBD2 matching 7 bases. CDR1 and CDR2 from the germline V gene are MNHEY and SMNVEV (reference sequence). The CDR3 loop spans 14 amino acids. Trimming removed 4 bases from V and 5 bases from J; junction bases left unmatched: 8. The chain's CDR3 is CASSSVAGSHEQYF. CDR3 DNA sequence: TGTGCCAGCAGTTCGGTAGCGGGTAGCCACGAGCAGTACTTC.

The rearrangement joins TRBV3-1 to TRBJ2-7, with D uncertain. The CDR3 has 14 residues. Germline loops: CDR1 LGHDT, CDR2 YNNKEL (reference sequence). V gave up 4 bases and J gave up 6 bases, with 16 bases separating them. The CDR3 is CASSRRARRAEQYF. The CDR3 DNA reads TGTGCCAGCAGCCGACGAGCCCGACGGGCCGAGCAGTACTTC.

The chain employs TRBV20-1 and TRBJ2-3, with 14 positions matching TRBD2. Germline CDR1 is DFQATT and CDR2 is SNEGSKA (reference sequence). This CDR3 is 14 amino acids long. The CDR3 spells CMMTSGRAGDTQYF. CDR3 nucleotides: TGCATGATGACTAGCGGGAGGGCCGGGGATACGCAGTATTTT.

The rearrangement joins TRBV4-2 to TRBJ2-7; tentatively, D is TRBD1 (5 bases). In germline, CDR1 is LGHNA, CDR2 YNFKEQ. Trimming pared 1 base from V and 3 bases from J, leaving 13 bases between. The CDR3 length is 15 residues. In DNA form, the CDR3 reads TGTGCCAGCAGCCAAGGGGGCCAGCTTCACTACGAGCAGTACTTC. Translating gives CASSQGGQLHYEQYF.

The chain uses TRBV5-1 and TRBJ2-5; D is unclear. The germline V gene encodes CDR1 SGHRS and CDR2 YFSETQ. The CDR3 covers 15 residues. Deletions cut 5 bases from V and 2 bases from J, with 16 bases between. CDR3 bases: TGCGCCAGCAGTCGAGTAGGGTCCCTTCAAGAGACCCAGTACTTC. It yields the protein CASSRVGSLQETQYF.

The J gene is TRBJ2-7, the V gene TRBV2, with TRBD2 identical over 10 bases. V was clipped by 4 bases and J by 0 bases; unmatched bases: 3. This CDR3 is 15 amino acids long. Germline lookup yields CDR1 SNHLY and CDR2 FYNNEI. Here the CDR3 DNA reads TGTGCCAGCAGTGCATCTAGCGGGAGCTCCTACGAGCAGTACTTC. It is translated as CASSASSGSSYEQYF. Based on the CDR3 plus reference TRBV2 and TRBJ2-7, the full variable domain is EPEVTQTPSHQVTQMGQEVILRCVPISNHLYFYWYRQILGQKVEFLVSFYNNEISEKSEIFDDQFSVERPDGSNFTLKIRSTKLEDSAMYFCASSASSGSSYEQYFGPGTRLTVT.

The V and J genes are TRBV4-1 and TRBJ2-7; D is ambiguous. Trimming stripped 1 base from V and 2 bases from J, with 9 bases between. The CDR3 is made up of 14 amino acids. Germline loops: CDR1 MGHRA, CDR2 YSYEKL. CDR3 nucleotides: TGCGCCAGCAGCCAAGTGAGGTCAGCCTACGAGCAGTACTTC. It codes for CASSQVRSAYEQYF.

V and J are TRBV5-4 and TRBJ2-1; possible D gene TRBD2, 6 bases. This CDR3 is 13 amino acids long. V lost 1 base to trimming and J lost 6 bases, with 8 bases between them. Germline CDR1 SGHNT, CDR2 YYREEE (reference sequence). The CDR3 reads CASSLTTSNEQFF. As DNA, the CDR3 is TGTGCCAGCAGCTTGACGACTAGCAATGAGCAGTTCTTC.

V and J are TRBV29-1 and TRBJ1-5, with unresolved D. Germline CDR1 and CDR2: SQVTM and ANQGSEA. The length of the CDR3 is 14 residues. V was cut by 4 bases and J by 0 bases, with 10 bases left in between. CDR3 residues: CSVVETNSNQPQHF. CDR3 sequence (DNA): TGCAGCGTTGTGGAGACAAATAGCAATCAGCCCCAGCATTTT.

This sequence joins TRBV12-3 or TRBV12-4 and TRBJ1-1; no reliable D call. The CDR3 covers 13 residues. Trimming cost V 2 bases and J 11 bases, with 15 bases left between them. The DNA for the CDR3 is TGTGCCAGCAGTTTAAAAGGGTCGACAAAGGCTTTCTTT. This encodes CASSLKGSTKAFF.

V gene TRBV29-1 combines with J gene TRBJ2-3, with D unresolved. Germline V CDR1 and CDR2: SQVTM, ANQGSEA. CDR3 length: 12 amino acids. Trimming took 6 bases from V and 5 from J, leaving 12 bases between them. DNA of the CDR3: TGCAGCGTCTCCCAATCCGGAGATACGCAGTATTTT. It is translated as CSVSQSGDTQYF.

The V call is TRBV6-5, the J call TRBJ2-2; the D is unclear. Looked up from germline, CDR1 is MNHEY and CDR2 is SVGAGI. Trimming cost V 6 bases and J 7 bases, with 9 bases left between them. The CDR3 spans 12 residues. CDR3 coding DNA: TGTGCCAGCAGGACCCCAGTCGGGGAGCTGTTTTTT. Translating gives CASRTPVGELFF.

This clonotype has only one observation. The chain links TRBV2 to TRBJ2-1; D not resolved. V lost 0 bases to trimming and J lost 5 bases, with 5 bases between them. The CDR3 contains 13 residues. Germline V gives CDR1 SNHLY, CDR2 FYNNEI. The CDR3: CASSEALHNEQFF. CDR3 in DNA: TGTGCCAGCAGTGAAGCGCTCCACAATGAGCAGTTCTTC.

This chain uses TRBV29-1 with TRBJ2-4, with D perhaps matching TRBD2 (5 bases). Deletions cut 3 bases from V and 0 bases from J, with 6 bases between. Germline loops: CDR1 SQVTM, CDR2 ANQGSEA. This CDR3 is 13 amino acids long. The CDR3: CSVEDLAKNIQYF. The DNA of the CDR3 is TGCAGCGTTGAGGACTTAGCCAAAAACATTCAGTACTTC.

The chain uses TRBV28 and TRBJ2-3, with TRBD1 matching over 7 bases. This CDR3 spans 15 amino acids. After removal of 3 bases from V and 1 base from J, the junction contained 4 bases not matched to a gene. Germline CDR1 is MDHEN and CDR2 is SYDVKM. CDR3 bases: TGTGCCAGCAGTTTGGGAAGGGGGCGCACAGATACGCAGTATTTT. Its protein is CASSLGRGRTDTQYF. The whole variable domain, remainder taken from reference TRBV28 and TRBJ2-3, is DVKVTQSSRYLVKRTGEKVFLECVQDMDHENMFWYRQDPGLGLRLIYFSYDVKMKEKGDIPEGYSVSREKKERFSLILESASTNQTSMYLCASSLGRGRTDTQYFGPGTRLTVL.

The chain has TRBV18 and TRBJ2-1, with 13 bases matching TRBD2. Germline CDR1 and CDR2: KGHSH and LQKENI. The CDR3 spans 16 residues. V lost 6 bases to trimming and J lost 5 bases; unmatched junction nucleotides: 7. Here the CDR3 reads CASSSTGTSGDNEQFF. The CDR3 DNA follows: TGTGCCAGCTCGTCAACCGGGACTAGCGGGGACAATGAGCAGTTCTTC.

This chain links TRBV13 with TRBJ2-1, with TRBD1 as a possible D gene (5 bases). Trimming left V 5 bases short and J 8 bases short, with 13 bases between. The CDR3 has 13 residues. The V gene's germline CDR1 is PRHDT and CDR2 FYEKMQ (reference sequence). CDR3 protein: CASSVLRGDEQFF. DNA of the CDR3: TGTGCCAGCAGCGTTCTTAGGGGTGATGAGCAGTTCTTC.

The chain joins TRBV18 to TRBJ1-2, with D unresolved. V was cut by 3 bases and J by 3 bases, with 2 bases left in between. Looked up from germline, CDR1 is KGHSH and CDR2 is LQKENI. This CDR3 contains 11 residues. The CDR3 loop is CASSPDYGYTF. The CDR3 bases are TGTGCCAGCTCACCTGACTATGGCTACACCTTC. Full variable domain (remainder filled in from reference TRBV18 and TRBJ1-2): NAGVMQNPRHLVRRRGQEARLRCSPMKGHSHVYWYRQLPEEGLKFMVYLQKENIIDESGMPKERFSAEFPKEGPSILRIQQVVRGDSAAYFCASSPDYGYTFGSGTRLTVV.

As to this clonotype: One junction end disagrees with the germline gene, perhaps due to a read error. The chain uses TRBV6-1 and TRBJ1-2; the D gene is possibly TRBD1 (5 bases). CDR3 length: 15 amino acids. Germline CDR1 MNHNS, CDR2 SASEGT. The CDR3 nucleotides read TGTGCCAGCAGGGAAGGGGCCCGGCAGTACTATGGCTACACCTTC. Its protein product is CASREGARQYYGYTF.

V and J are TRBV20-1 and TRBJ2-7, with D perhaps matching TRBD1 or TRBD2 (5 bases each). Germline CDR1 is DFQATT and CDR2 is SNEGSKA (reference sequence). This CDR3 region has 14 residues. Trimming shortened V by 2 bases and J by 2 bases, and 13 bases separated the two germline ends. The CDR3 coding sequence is TGCAGTGCTAGACGTGGGGCGGGTACCTACGAGCAGTACTTC. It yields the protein CSARRGAGTYEQYF.

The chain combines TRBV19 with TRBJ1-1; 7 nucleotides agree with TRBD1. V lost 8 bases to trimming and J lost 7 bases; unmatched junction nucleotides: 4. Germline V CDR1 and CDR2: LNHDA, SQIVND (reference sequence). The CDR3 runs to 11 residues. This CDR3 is CASYRGGEAFF. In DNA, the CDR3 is TGTGCCAGTTACAGGGGAGGTGAAGCTTTCTTT.